These 10 T cell receptor beta chains came from one sample sequenced in a study of blood T cell repertoires in COVID-19. Clones were read by immunoSEQ multiplex PCR, and TCRdb kept only the in-frame ones, dropping some. This table holds about 370,000 clones, around 91% found once. Sequencing was done on a sample of PBMCs or T cells enriched from blood (not recorded which). These receptors were taken from a man aged 18 to 30 who had recovered from COVID-19.

V and J are TRBV5-1 and TRBJ1-5; 10 bases fit TRBD1. Germline-derived CDR1 and CDR2 are SGHRS and YFSETQ. CDR3 length: 17 amino acids. The ends lost 5 bases at V and 1 base at J; junction bases unmatched: 9. CDR3: CASRTGTGDGSNQPQHF. DNA for the CDR3: TGCGCCAGCAGAACCGGGACAGGGGATGGGAGCAATCAGCCCCAGCATTTT. The whole variable domain, filled in from reference TRBV5-1 and TRBJ1-5, reads KAGVTQTPRYLIKTRGQQVTLSCSPISGHRSVSWYQQTPGQGLQFLFEYFSETQRNKGNFPGRFSGRQFSNSRSEMNVSTLELGDSALYLCASRTGTGDGSNQPQHFGDGTRLSIL.

The rearrangement uses TRBV7-3 and TRBJ2-3, with D possibly matching TRBD1 (6 bases). The V gene's germline CDR1 is SGHTA and CDR2 FQGTGA. CDR3 length: 13 residues. Trimming shortened V by 0 bases and J by 6 bases, and 7 bases separated the two germline ends. In DNA, the CDR3 is TGTGCCAGCAGCTTAACGCAGGGGGATACGCAGTATTTT. It specifies CASSLTQGDTQYF.

The J gene is TRBJ2-1, the V gene TRBV21-1; the table calls TRBD2, which could not be checked here. TRBV21-1 is a documented pseudogene. The CDR3 runs to 15 residues. The CDR3 sequence is CASSKFRLSYNEQFF. Here the CDR3 DNA reads TGTGCCAGCAGCAAATTCCGTCTCTCCTACAATGAGCAGTTCTTC.

This clone was counted a single time. The chain links TRBV19 to TRBJ2-7; the match to TRBD2 covers 13 bases. Germline values: CDR1 LNHDA, CDR2 SQIVND (reference sequence). CDR3 length: 13 amino acids. J gave up 6 bases and V 8 bases, and 4 bases lay outside the gene matches. CDR3 region: CASRGLAGREQYF. CDR3 bases: TGTGCCAGTCGGGGACTAGCGGGGCGCGAGCAGTACTTC. Combining the CDR3 with reference TRBV19 and TRBJ2-7 gives the whole variable domain DGGITQSPKYLFRKEGQNVTLSCEQNLNHDAMYWYRQDPGQGLRLIYYSQIVNDFQKGDIAEGYSVSREKKESFPLTVTSAQKNPTAFYLCASRGLAGREQYFGPGTRLTVT.

V usage is TRBV18 and J usage is TRBJ1-5; 9 bases map to TRBD1. The CDR3 totals 16 residues. CDR1 and CDR2 from the germline V gene are KGHSH and LQKENI. J lost 3 bases, V lost 6 bases, and 9 bases had no gene match. The CDR3 sequence: CASSPGTGYDNQPQHF. The CDR3 bases are TGTGCCAGCTCCCCCGGGACAGGGTACGACAATCAGCCCCAGCATTTT.

This sequence joins TRBV6-2 or TRBV6-3 and TRBJ1-3; 9 bases are a match to TRBD1. V gave up 6 bases and J gave up 1 base; unmatched junction bases: 13. Germline CDR1 is MNHEY and CDR2 is SVGEGT. The CDR3 consists of 18 residues. CDR3 coding DNA: TGTGCCAGCAGCCGTCAGCCCTGGACAGGGGCGTCTGGAAACACCATATATTTT. Protein product: CASSRQPWTGASGNTIYF.

The chain uses TRBV4-3 and TRBJ1-4; 7 nucleotides line up with TRBD1. The CDR3 is 15 residues long. Looked up from germline, CDR1 is LGHNA and CDR2 is YSLEER. J gave up 4 bases and V 0 bases, and 2 bases lay outside the gene matches. This CDR3 is CASSQEGGSNEKLFF. For the CDR3, the DNA is TGCGCCAGCAGCCAAGAAGGGGGCAGTAATGAAAAACTGTTTTTT.

This clone was seen a single time. The chain is built from TRBV3-1 (or the pseudogene TRBV3-2) and TRBJ2-7; 10 bases are shared with TRBD2. CDR3 length equals 22 residues. Trimming at V came to 0 bases and at J to 7 bases, leaving 27 bases not matched to a gene. Per germline, CDR1 LGHDT and CDR2 YNNKEL (reference sequence). The CDR3 nucleotides are TGTGCCAGCAGCCAAGATCGCTGGCCTGTAGCGGGGGGCCGATCCTCGGTGCGGGAGCAGTACTTC. This gives the protein CASSQDRWPVAGGRSSVREQYF.

The rearrangement joins TRBV2 to TRBJ2-3; 12 positions match TRBD2. J lost 5 bases, V lost 7 bases, and 7 bases had no gene match. This CDR3 region has 15 residues. The germline gives CDR1 SNHLY, CDR2 FYNNEI. This CDR3 reads CASTGSSGGGDTQYF. CDR3 sequence (DNA): TGTGCCAGCACTGGCTCTAGCGGGGGGGGAGATACGCAGTATTTT.

The chain combines TRBV3-1 (or the pseudogene TRBV3-2) with TRBJ2-6; D remains unclear. Trimming removed 4 bases at V and 2 bases at J, with 9 bases between. Per germline, CDR1 LGHDT and CDR2 YNNKEL (reference sequence). The CDR3 consists of 15 residues. The DNA for the CDR3 is TGTGCCAGCAGCCCAGGTGGTGCTGGGGCCAACGTCCTGACTTTC. This encodes CASSPGGAGANVLTF.